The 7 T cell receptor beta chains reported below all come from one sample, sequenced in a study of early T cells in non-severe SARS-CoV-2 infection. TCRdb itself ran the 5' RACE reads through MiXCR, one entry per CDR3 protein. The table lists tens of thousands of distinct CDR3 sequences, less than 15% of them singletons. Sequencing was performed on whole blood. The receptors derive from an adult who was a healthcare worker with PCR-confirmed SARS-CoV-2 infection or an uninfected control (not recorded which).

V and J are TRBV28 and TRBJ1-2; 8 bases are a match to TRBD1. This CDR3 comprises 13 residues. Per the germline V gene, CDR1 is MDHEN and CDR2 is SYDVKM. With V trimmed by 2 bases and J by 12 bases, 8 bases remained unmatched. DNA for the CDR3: TGTGCCAGCAGTTTAAACAGGGGGAGAGGGAACACCTTC. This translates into CASSLNRGRGNTF.

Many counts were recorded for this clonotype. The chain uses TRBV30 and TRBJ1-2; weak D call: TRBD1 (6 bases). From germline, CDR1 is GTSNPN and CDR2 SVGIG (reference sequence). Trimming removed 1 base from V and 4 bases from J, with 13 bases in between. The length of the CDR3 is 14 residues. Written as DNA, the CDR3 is TGTGCCTGGAGTGGGGGAGCAGGGGCCTATGGCTACACCTTC. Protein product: CAWSGGAGAYGYTF.

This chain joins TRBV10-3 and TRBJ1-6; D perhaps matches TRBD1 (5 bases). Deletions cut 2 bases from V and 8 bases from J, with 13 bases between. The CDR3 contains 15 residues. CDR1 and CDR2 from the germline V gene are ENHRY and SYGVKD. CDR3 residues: CAISESGQGDSPLHF. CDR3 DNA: TGTGCCATCAGTGAGAGCGGGCAGGGCGATTCACCCCTCCACTTT.

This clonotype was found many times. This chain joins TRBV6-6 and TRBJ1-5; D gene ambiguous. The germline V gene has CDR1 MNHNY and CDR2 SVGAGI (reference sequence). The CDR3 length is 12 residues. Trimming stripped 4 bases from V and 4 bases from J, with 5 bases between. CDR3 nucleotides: TGTGCCAGCAGTTCCGTAAATCAGCCCCAGCATTTT. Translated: CASSSVNQPQHF.

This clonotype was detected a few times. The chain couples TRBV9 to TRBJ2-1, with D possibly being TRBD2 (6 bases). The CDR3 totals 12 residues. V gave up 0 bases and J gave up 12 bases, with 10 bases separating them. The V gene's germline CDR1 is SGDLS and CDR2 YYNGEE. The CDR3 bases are TGTGCCAGCAGCGTAGGGCGGGGTTCGCAGTTCTTC. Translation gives CASSVGRGSQFF.

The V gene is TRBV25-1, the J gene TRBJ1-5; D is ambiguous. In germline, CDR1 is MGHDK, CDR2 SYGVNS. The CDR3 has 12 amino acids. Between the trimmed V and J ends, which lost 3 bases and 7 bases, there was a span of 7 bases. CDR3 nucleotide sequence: TGTGCCAGCAGTGATGGTTACCAGCCCCAGCATTTT. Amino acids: CASSDGYQPQHF.

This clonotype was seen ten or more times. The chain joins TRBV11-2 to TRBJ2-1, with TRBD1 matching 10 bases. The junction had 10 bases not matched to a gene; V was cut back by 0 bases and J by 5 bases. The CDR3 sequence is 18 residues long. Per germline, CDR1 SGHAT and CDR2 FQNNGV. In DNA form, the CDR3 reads TGTGCCAGCAGCTTAGAACTGACAGGGGGCCCGTGGGACAATGAGCAGTTCTTC. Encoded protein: CASSLELTGGPWDNEQFF.